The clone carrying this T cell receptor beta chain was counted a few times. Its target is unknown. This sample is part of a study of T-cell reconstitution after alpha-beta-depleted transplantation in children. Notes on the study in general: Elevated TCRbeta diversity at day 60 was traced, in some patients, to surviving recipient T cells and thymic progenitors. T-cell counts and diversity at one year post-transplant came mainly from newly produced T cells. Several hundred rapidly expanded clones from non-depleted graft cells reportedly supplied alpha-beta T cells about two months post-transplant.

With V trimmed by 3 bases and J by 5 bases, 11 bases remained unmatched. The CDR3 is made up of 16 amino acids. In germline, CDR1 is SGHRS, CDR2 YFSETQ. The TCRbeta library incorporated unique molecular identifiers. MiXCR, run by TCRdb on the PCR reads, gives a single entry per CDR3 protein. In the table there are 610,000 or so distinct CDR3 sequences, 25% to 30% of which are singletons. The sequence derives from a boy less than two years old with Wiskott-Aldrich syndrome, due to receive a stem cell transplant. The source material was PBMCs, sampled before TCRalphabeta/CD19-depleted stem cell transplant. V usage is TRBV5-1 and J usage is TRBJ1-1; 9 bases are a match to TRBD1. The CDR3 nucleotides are TGCGCCAGCAGCTCTAACAGGGGGCAGGTGGGGACTGAAGCTTTCTTT. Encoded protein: CASSSNRGQVGTEAFF. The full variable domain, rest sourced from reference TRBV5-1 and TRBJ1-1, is KAGVTQTPRYLIKTRGQQVTLSCSPISGHRSVSWYQQTPGQGLQFLFEYFSETQRNKGNFPGRFSGRQFSNSRSEMNVSTLELGDSALYLCASSSNRGQVGTEAFFGQGTRLTVV.